This T cell receptor (beta chain) stems from a study of blood T cell repertoires in COVID-19. Data came from immunoSEQ multiplex PCR; TCRdb stores just in-frame clones and leaves some out. This sample has a few hundred thousand clones, with more than 80% found just once. The CDR3 extends over 15 amino acids. Trimming left V 10 bases short and J 2 bases short, with 18 bases between. Germline V CDR1 and CDR2: MNHEY, SMNVEV (reference sequence). Sequencing used peripheral blood. The chain links TRBV27 to TRBJ1-5, with D possibly matching TRBD1 (6 bases). The clonotype originates from a man aged 18 to 29 who had recovered from COVID-19. The chain's CDR3 is CAIQSGQGGNQPQHF. The CDR3 DNA reads as TGTGCCATCCAGTCGGGACAAGGGGGCAATCAGCCCCAGCATTTT.